This T cell receptor beta chain was found in a study of T-cell memory formation after mild COVID-19. Study summary: TCR clusters were mostly confined to one donor each. General study results and limits: Cross-reactive memory apparently joined, as some responding clones appeared in pre-infection memory. Contracting clones localized mainly to CM and EM when CD4+ and mainly to EMRA when CD8+. Clones contracting across day 15 to 85 had a balanced CD4/CD8 profile; later expanding clones leaned CD4+.

CDR3 length: 16 residues. The V end was cut by 3 bases, the J end by 5 bases, with 17 bases between. Germline lookup yields CDR1 LNHDA and CDR2 SQIVND (reference sequence). This clonotype was picked up many times. Its antigen is undetermined. TCRdb fed the 5' RACE reads into MiXCR, producing one record per CDR3 protein. This sample has roughly 350,000 distinct CDR3 sequences, with roughly an eighth found just once. The chain joins TRBV19 to TRBJ2-4; D is perhaps TRBD1 (5 bases). Sequencing was carried out using PBMCs or a T cell subset sorted from them (not recorded which). The TCR was taken from a man younger than 30 who had mild COVID-19 (a few samples of this study predate the infection). Cell type and time point are not known. The CDR3 region is CASSIVQGVLQNIQYF. The CDR3 DNA follows: TGTGCCAGTAGTATTGTACAAGGGGTCCTTCAAAACATTCAGTACTTC.